This TCR beta chain was sequenced during a study of blood T cell repertoires in COVID-19. TCRdb's table, derived via immunoSEQ multiplex PCR, lists solely in-frame clones and lacks some. The repertoire holds fewer than 180,000 clones, 70% to 90% seen once, with roughly 3.4% in the top ten. In germline, CDR1 is MDHEN, CDR2 SYDVKM. This CDR3 spans 16 amino acids. V dropped 2 bases and J dropped 4; count of bases not matched to a gene: 9. Sequences were obtained from peripheral blood. The receptor's source is a man between 70 and 80 years old with acute or convalescent COVID-19. The V call is TRBV28, the J call TRBJ1-2; 8 bases match TRBD1. The DNA of the CDR3 is TGTGCCAGCAGTTTACGCGGCGGACAGGGTGGCTATGGCTACACCTTC. Its protein is CASSLRGGQGGYGYTF.